This TCR beta chain was captured by sequencing in a study of T-cell reconstitution after alpha-beta-depleted transplantation in children. Using unique molecular identifiers, the investigators prepared the TCRbeta library. TCRdb analysed the PCR reads with MiXCR anew, one entry per CDR3 protein. The sample shows about 610,000 distinct CDR3 sequences, more than 20% of them seen only once. This clonotype was seen only a few times. The CDR3 is 15 residues long. V lost 5 bases and J lost 2; bases outside the gene matches: 3. The V gene's germline CDR1 is SGHTA and CDR2 FQGNSA. This TCR was sampled from a boy in the first two years of life with Wiskott-Aldrich syndrome, due to receive a stem cell transplant. The rearrangement uses TRBV7-2 and TRBJ1-5, with 10 bases that match TRBD1. Specimen: PBMCs, collected before TCRalphabeta/CD19-depleted stem cell transplant. The chain's CDR3 is CASSPDRGRNQPQHF. The DNA for the CDR3 is TGTGCCAGCAGCCCCGACAGGGGGCGCAATCAGCCCCAGCATTTT. Based on the CDR3 plus reference TRBV7-2 and TRBJ1-5, the full variable domain is GAGVSQSPSNKVTEKGKDVELRCDPISGHTALYWYRQSLGQGLEFLIYFQGNSAPDKSGLPSDRFSAERTGGSVSTLTIQRTQQEDSAVYLCASSPDRGRNQPQHFGDGTRLSIL.